The 24 T cell receptor beta chains listed next were all sequenced from one sample in a study of T-cell memory formation after mild COVID-19. From the 5' RACE reads, TCRdb called clonotypes with MiXCR, one entry per CDR3 protein. Seen here are 150,000 to 200,000 distinct CDR3 sequences, 11% observed once, and the top ten hold about 3.8%. Sequencing input: PBMCs or a T cell subset sorted from them (not recorded which). The receptors originated from a man aged 18 to 29 who had mild COVID-19 (a few samples of this study predate the infection). Cell type and time point are not known.

At least ten counts were recorded for this clonotype. The chain recombines TRBV5-1 with TRBJ2-3, with 7 bases identical to TRBD1. V was clipped by 2 bases and J by 0 bases; unmatched bases: 6. The CDR3 extends over 16 amino acids. Germline values: CDR1 SGHRS, CDR2 YFSETQ. The CDR3 here is CASSLWTGISTDTQYF. The CDR3 bases are TGCGCCAGCAGCTTATGGACAGGAATTAGCACAGATACGCAGTATTTT. Drawing the rest from reference TRBV5-1 and TRBJ2-3, the complete variable domain is KAGVTQTPRYLIKTRGQQVTLSCSPISGHRSVSWYQQTPGQGLQFLFEYFSETQRNKGNFPGRFSGRQFSNSRSEMNVSTLELGDSALYLCASSLWTGISTDTQYFGPGTRLTVL.

This clonotype showed up many times. The chain carries TRBV5-1 and TRBJ2-3; tentatively, D is TRBD2 (5 bases). The CDR3 has 14 amino acids. The germline V gene has CDR1 SGHRS and CDR2 YFSETQ. The V gene lost 3 bases and the J gene lost 2 bases, with 10 bases spanning the gap. The CDR3 region is CASSSEVYTDTQYF. In nucleotides, the CDR3 is TGCGCCAGCAGCTCGGAGGTTTACACAGATACGCAGTATTTT. Full variable domain (outside the CDR3, taken from reference TRBV5-1 and TRBJ2-3): KAGVTQTPRYLIKTRGQQVTLSCSPISGHRSVSWYQQTPGQGLQFLFEYFSETQRNKGNFPGRFSGRQFSNSRSEMNVSTLELGDSALYLCASSSEVYTDTQYFGPGTRLTVL.

This clonotype was observed at least ten times. The V gene is TRBV12-3 or TRBV12-4, the J gene TRBJ2-3; 11 bases fit TRBD2. The V and J ends lost 6 bases and 2 bases, in that order; junction bases with no gene match: 13. The CDR3 totals 18 residues. The CDR3 region has the DNA TGTGCCAGCAGCCTGGCCGGGACTAGCGGAACCTTCACAGATACGCAGTATTTT. It is translated as CASSLAGTSGTFTDTQYF.

The chain carries TRBV7-8 and TRBJ1-5, with 8 bases matching TRBD1. V lost 5 bases, J lost 14 bases, and 11 bases stayed unmatched. This CDR3 has 13 residues. The germline gives CDR1 SGHVS, CDR2 FQNEAQ. The CDR3 sequence is CASSRHRTGTEHF. The CDR3, as DNA: TGTGCCAGCAGCCGCCATCGGACAGGGACGGAGCATTTT.

The chain employs TRBV5-1 and TRBJ2-7; 11 nucleotides agree with TRBD2. The V and J ends lost 3 bases and 7 bases, in that order; junction bases with no gene match: 6. The CDR3 extends over 14 amino acids. CDR1 is SGHRS, CDR2 YFSETQ, per germline. In DNA form, the CDR3 reads TGCGCCAGCAGCTCTGTAGCGGGGGGGCAGGAGCAGTACTTC. This sequence encodes CASSSVAGGQEQYF.

CDR3 protein: CASRLPGQGVSEAFF. CDR3 DNA sequence: TGTGCCAGCAGATTACCGGGACAGGGCGTATCTGAAGCTTTCTTT. The V gene is TRBV7-9, the J gene TRBJ1-1; 9 bases are a match to TRBD1. V was clipped by 6 bases and J by 6 bases; unmatched bases: 11. The CDR3 loop spans 15 amino acids. Germline values: CDR1 SEHNR, CDR2 FQNEAQ (reference sequence).

This chain links TRBV11-2 with TRBJ2-2; TRBD2 might be the D (6 bases). Germline lookup yields CDR1 SGHAT and CDR2 FQNNGV. The CDR3 has 14 residues. The V end was cut by 6 bases, the J end by 7 bases, with 15 bases between. CDR3 in DNA: TGTGCCAGCAGTTCTCTGCGGGGCCACGGGGAGCTGTTTTTT. It encodes CASSSLRGHGELFF. Complete variable domain (other parts from reference TRBV11-2 and TRBJ2-2): EAGVAQSPRYKIIEKRQSVAFWCNPISGHATLYWYQQILGQGPKLLIQFQNNGVVDDSQLPKDRFSAERLKGVDSTLKIQPAKLEDSAVYLCASSSLRGHGELFFGEGSRLTVL.

The table lists this clonotype with a few counts. The chain combines TRBV30 with TRBJ1-1, with 7 bases fitting TRBD1. Germline V gene data show CDR1 as GTSNPN and CDR2 as SVGIG (reference sequence). V was clipped by 5 bases and J by 2 bases; unmatched bases: 5. The CDR3 consists of 13 residues. CDR3 in DNA: TGTGCCTGGCAGGGACAGACTAACACTGAAGCTTTCTTT. This gives the protein CAWQGQTNTEAFF. The full variable domain, in which reference TRBV30 and TRBJ1-1 provide the parts outside the CDR3, is SQTIHQWPATLVQPVGSPLSLECTVEGTSNPNLYWYRQAAGRGLQLLFYSVGIGQISSEVPQNLSASRPQDRQFILSSKKLLLSDSGFYLCAWQGQTNTEAFFGQGTRLTVV.

The rearrangement links TRBV20-1 to TRBJ2-1, with D perhaps TRBD1 (6 bases). CDR3 length: 14 amino acids. Germline V CDR1 and CDR2: DFQATT, SNEGSKA (reference sequence). Trimming pared 1 base from V and 5 bases from J, leaving 12 bases between. The CDR3 loop reads CSARGVDSNNEQFF. The DNA of the CDR3 is TGCAGTGCTAGAGGGGTGGACAGCAACAATGAGCAGTTCTTC.

Only a few counts were recorded for this clonotype. The rearrangement joins TRBV5-6 to TRBJ1-5, with 9 nucleotides matching TRBD1. The ends lost 3 bases at V and 8 bases at J; junction bases unmatched: 9. Germline V gene lookup returns CDR1 SGHDT and CDR2 YYEEEE. CDR3 size: 15 residues. This CDR3 reads CASSYYGTGMEPQHF. Written as DNA, the CDR3 is TGTGCCAGCAGCTACTACGGGACAGGGATGGAGCCCCAGCATTTT.

This clonotype was recorded a few times. The chain joins TRBV11-1 to TRBJ2-2; 9 bases align to TRBD1. The CDR3 is made up of 16 amino acids. With V trimmed by 6 bases and J by 4 bases, 9 bases remained unmatched. CDR1 SGHAT and CDR2 FQDESV come from the germline V gene (reference sequence). CDR3 region: CASSDRTGVFTGELFF. DNA for the CDR3: TGTGCCAGCAGTGATAGGACAGGGGTCTTCACCGGGGAGCTGTTTTTT.

The chain joins TRBV20-1 to TRBJ1-5, with 7 bases lining up with TRBD1. CDR1 is DFQATT, CDR2 SNEGSKA, per germline (reference sequence). V shed 6 bases, J shed 4 bases, and the junction held 12 bases outside the gene matches. CDR3 length: 15 residues. This chain's CDR3 is CSAHQTGTSNQPQHF. The CDR3 bases are TGCAGTGCCCACCAGACAGGGACCTCAAATCAGCCCCAGCATTTT.

This clonotype came up a few times. The gene calls are TRBV11-2 and TRBJ1-4, with D hard to call. Trimming took 5 bases from V and 8 from J, leaving 12 bases between them. This CDR3 has 13 amino acids. Germline CDR1 SGHAT, CDR2 FQNNGV. CDR3 protein: CASSPDRGEKLFF. The DNA for the CDR3 is TGTGCCAGCAGCCCTGATCGCGGGGAAAAACTGTTTTTT. Filled out from reference TRBV11-2 and TRBJ1-4, the complete variable domain reads EAGVAQSPRYKIIEKRQSVAFWCNPISGHATLYWYQQILGQGPKLLIQFQNNGVVDDSQLPKDRFSAERLKGVDSTLKIQPAKLEDSAVYLCASSPDRGEKLFFGSGTQLSVL.

This CDR3 is CASRQGQLRETQYF. CDR3 nucleotide sequence: TGTGCCAGCAGACAGGGACAGCTAAGGGAGACCCAGTACTTC. This chain links TRBV5-4 with TRBJ2-5; 7 bases agree with TRBD1. Looked up from germline, CDR1 is SGHNT and CDR2 is YYREEE (reference sequence). J was trimmed by 5 bases and V by 5 bases; bases with no gene match: 9. The CDR3 sequence is 14 residues long.

This clonotype showed up just a few times. The chain recombines TRBV5-1 with TRBJ2-7, with TRBD1 identical over 8 bases. The J segment lost 0 bases and the V segment lost 6 bases, leaving 23 bases of the junction unmatched. Germline CDR1 and CDR2: SGHRS and YFSETQ. The CDR3 is 20 residues long. CDR3 sequence reads: CASTGPRDRPGCCCSYEQYV. Written as DNA, the CDR3 is TGCGCCAGCACAGGCCCCCGGGACAGGCCAGGGTGTTGCTGCTCCTACGAGCAGTACGTC.

This clonotype was recorded a few times. This chain connects TRBV4-1 to TRBJ1-4, with D unresolved. Germline assignment: CDR1 MGHRA and CDR2 YSYEKL. Trimming took off 1 base at V and 8 bases at J, with 5 bases between the two ends. The CDR3 covers 12 residues. The CDR3 here is CASSQVREKLFF. CDR3 sequence (DNA): TGCGCCAGCAGCCAAGTCCGGGAAAAACTGTTTTTT.

This clonotype was seen more than once but under ten times. This rearrangement joins TRBV24-1 to TRBJ2-2; TRBD1 agrees at 8 bases. CDR3 length: 16 residues. Losses at the gene ends were 2 bases for V and 5 bases for J; bases not matched to a gene: 6. CDR1 is KGHDR and CDR2 is SFDVKD in the germline V gene. The CDR3 DNA follows: TGTGCCACCAGTGATTCTCAGGGGGCTCGGACCGGGGAGCTGTTTTTT. Translating gives CATSDSQGARTGELFF.

The table lists this clonotype with a few counts. V usage is TRBV20-1 and J usage is TRBJ2-7; 10 nucleotides agree with TRBD2. The CDR3 contains 15 residues. V trimming: 3 bases; J trimming: 2 bases; junction bases outside the gene matches: 7. Germline CDR1 is DFQATT and CDR2 is SNEGSKA (reference sequence). CDR3: CSASPASGGPYEQYF. CDR3 bases: TGCAGTGCTAGTCCGGCTAGCGGGGGCCCCTACGAGCAGTACTTC.

The J gene is TRBJ1-1, the V gene TRBV5-1; 7 bases are shared with TRBD1. Trimming removed 4 bases from V and 5 bases from J; junction bases left unmatched: 11. CDR1 is SGHRS, CDR2 YFSETQ, per germline. The CDR3 is 15 residues long. CDR3 region: CASSLTDRDRTEAFF. CDR3 coding DNA: TGCGCCAGCAGCCTCACCGACAGGGATCGGACTGAAGCTTTCTTT.

The chain recombines TRBV6-1 with TRBJ1-5; D perhaps matches TRBD1 (6 bases). This CDR3 is 14 amino acids long. Germline loops: CDR1 MNHNS, CDR2 SASEGT. Trimming took 6 bases from V and 3 from J, leaving 12 bases between them. The CDR3 coding sequence is TGTGCCAGCAGCCCGGACAGCTTCAATCAGCCCCAGCATTTT. This encodes CASSPDSFNQPQHF.

This chain connects TRBV5-1 to TRBJ2-1, with 9 bases identical to TRBD2. Germline V CDR1 and CDR2: SGHRS, YFSETQ. Unmatched junction bases numbered 14, after V lost 5 bases and J lost 8 bases. The CDR3 spans 16 residues. CDR3 DNA sequence: TGCGCCAGCAGTGTGATAGCGGGGGACCGCCTCGATGAGCAGTTCTTC. Encoded protein: CASSVIAGDRLDEQFF.

This clonotype was counted only a few times. The J gene is TRBJ1-1, the V gene TRBV6-5; the match to TRBD1 covers 7 bases. Germline lookup yields CDR1 MNHEY and CDR2 SVGAGI. This CDR3 has 14 residues. Losses at the gene ends were 6 bases for V and 11 bases for J; bases not matched to a gene: 15. CDR3 sequence: CASSRETGYFDAFF. Written as DNA, the CDR3 is TGTGCCAGCAGCCGAGAGACAGGGTACTTTGATGCTTTCTTT.

For the CDR3, the DNA is TGTGCCAGCACCACCCCGTGGGGCAGTTACAATGAGCAGTTCTTC. Residues: CASTTPWGSYNEQFF. The chain carries TRBV28 and TRBJ2-1; possible D gene TRBD1, 5 bases. The CDR3 loop spans 15 amino acids. The V end was cut by 7 bases, the J end by 4 bases, with 17 bases between. CDR1 is MDHEN, CDR2 SYDVKM, per germline.

In DNA form, the CDR3 reads TGTGCCAGCAGCGTAGGGGGAATGGGGAGCACTGAAGCTTTCTTT. Translation: CASSVGGMGSTEAFF. This chain links TRBV9 with TRBJ1-1; D gene unclear. This CDR3 is built from 15 residues. Germline lookup yields CDR1 SGDLS and CDR2 YYNGEE. Deletions cut 0 bases from V and 4 bases from J, with 13 bases between.